A selection of T cell receptor beta chains follows, all from one sample in a study of T-cell memory formation after mild COVID-19. A single record per CDR3 protein comes from TCRdb applying MiXCR to the 5' RACE reads. The table has 400,000 to 450,000 distinct CDR3 sequences, over 15% seen once. Sequenced input: PBMCs or a T cell subset sorted from them (not recorded which). Receptors were obtained from a man aged 18 to 29 who had mild COVID-19 (a few samples of this study predate the infection). Cell type and time point are not known. Both conserved end residues are part of each CDR3. A D gene is named only where the DNA matches it firmly. Clone size appears in some rows only: once, few, many, or a class for an expanded clone.

size	J	V	D	DNA	CDR3
NA	TRBJ1-5	TRBV4-1	TRBD1	TGCGCCAGCAGCCATCCGGACAGGGTGGGACAGCCCCAGCATTTT	CASSHPDRVGQPQHF
NA	TRBJ1-2	TRBV20-1	NA	TGCAGTGCCATCGACCGGGAGGTCTATGGCTACACCTTC	CSAIDREVYGYTF
few	TRBJ2-7	TRBV4-1	NA	TGCGCCAGCAGCCAAGAAGTGGCGAATTTAGTCCACGAGCAGTACTTC	CASSQEVANLVHEQYF
NA	TRBJ2-5	TRBV7-2	TRBD2	TGTGCCAGCAGCCACCCCGGCGGGGGGGAGACCCAGTACTTC	CASSHPGGGETQYF
NA	TRBJ2-3	TRBV5-1	NA	TGCGCCAGCAGCTCCGACCGACAGGTGGTTTCAGATACGCAGTATTTT	CASSSDRQVVSDTQYF
NA	TRBJ2-2	TRBV10-3	NA	TGTGCCATCAGGGAGGGACTTGGAACGTACACCGGGGAGCTGTTTTTT	CAIREGLGTYTGELFF
many	TRBJ1-5	TRBV12-3/TRBV12-4	NA	TGTGCCAGCAGTTTCTCACGGAACATTCATCAGCCCCAGCATTTT	CASSFSRNIHQPQHF
NA	TRBJ2-3	TRBV11-2	NA	TGTGCCAGCAGCTTAGTCAGGGGCGGTAGAACGCAGTATTTT	CASSLVRGGRTQYF
once	TRBJ1-1	TRBV7-8	TRBD1	TGTGCCAGAAGCCCTCAACAGGGGATCACTGAAGCTTTCTTT	CARSPQQGITEAFF
few	TRBJ1-2	TRBV6-6	NA	TGTGCCAGCAGACCCAGGACAGAGGTATATGGCTACACCTTC	CASRPRTEVYGYTF
few	TRBJ2-7	TRBV6-5	TRBD1	TGTGCCAGCAGTAATACAGGGGGTTTTTTCTACGAGCAGTACTTC	CASSNTGGFFYEQYF
NA	TRBJ2-3	TRBV6-6	NA	TGTGCCAGCAGCCCGCCGGGACCGCCTCGGGCAGATACGCAGTATTTT	CASSPPGPPRADTQYF
few	TRBJ1-5	TRBV7-2	NA	TGTGCCAGCAGCGACCGGGGACACCCGAGGTCACATCAGCCCCAGCATTTT	CASSDRGHPRSHQPQHF
few	TRBJ1-5	TRBV6-5	NA	TGTGCCAGCAGGGTCCGTTGGAAAAGCAATCAGCCCCAGCATTTT	CASRVRWKSNQPQHF
NA	TRBJ1-1	TRBV20-1	NA	TGCAGTGCTAGACTGGCAGGCCCAAACACTGAAGCTTTCTTT	CSARLAGPNTEAFF
once	TRBJ1-4	TRBV7-6	NA	TGTGCCAGCAGTTACGACCCGGGACCGATTAATGAAAAACTGTTTTTT	CASSYDPGPINEKLFF
NA	TRBJ1-5	TRBV5-6	NA	TGTGCCAGCAGCTTGTATCAGGACAACTATCAGCCCCAGCATTTT	CASSLYQDNYQPQHF
many	TRBJ1-2	TRBV7-9	TRBD1	TGTGCCAGCAGCTGGTTCCAGGGGGCCATGACCGGCTACACCTTC	CASSWFQGAMTGYTF